This is a list of T cell receptor beta chains from one sample in a study of shared clonotypes between healthy human individuals. Clones were read by immunoSEQ multiplex PCR, and TCRdb kept only the in-frame ones, dropping some. The data contain under 600,000 clones, approximately 97% of them singletons. What was sequenced was naive CD4+ T cells sorted from blood. The source of these receptors is a woman aged 30 to 39 in good health. Both conserved end residues are part of each CDR3. Each record gives: clone size, D gene, J gene, V gene, CDR3 protein, CDR3 DNA. The D gene is left open where the match is weak. Clone size is stated in some rows and not others, as once, few, many or a class when expanded.

clone_size: -
d_call: -
j_call: TRBJ2-2
v_call: TRBV10-3
cdr3_aa: CAISEFVPDTGELFF
cdr3_nt: TGTGCCATCAGTGAGTTTGTTCCAGACACCGGGGAGCTGTTTTTT

clone_size: -
d_call: TRBD2
j_call: TRBJ2-1
v_call: TRBV19
cdr3_aa: CASSRLAAGYNEQFF
cdr3_nt: TGTGCCAGTAGTCGACTAGCGGCGGGCTACAATGAGCAGTTCTTC

clone_size: -
d_call: TRBD1
j_call: TRBJ1-3
v_call: TRBV10-3
cdr3_aa: CASSRGAGNTIYF
cdr3_nt: TGTGCCTCCAGCAGGGGGGCCGGAAACACCATATATTTT

clone_size: -
d_call: -
j_call: TRBJ1-1
v_call: TRBV6-1
cdr3_aa: CASSEGLGFTEAFF
cdr3_nt: TGTGCCAGCAGTGAAGGATTAGGGTTCACTGAAGCTTTCTTT

clone_size: -
d_call: -
j_call: TRBJ2-7
v_call: TRBV4-1
cdr3_aa: CASSQGWLGYEQYF
cdr3_nt: TGCGCCAGCAGCCAGGGCTGGCTCGGCTACGAGCAGTACTTC

clone_size: -
d_call: -
j_call: TRBJ2-6
v_call: TRBV9
cdr3_aa: CASKYNSGANVLTF
cdr3_nt: TGTGCCAGCAAATATAATTCTGGGGCCAACGTCCTGACTTTC

clone_size: -
d_call: TRBD2
j_call: TRBJ2-7
v_call: TRBV28
cdr3_aa: CASSATSGRFEQYF
cdr3_nt: TGTGCCAGCAGCGCCACTAGCGGGAGGTTCGAGCAGTACTTC

clone_size: -
d_call: TRBD2
j_call: TRBJ2-1
v_call: TRBV7-9
cdr3_aa: CASSLSAGGPNEQFF
cdr3_nt: TGTGCCAGCAGCTTAAGCGCGGGAGGGCCAAATGAGCAGTTCTTC

clone_size: -
d_call: TRBD1
j_call: TRBJ1-6
v_call: TRBV27
cdr3_aa: CASRERGLRNSPLHF
cdr3_nt: TGTGCCAGCAGAGAGAGGGGGCTGAGAAATTCACCCCTCCACTTT

clone_size: -
d_call: -
j_call: TRBJ2-4
v_call: TRBV7-2
cdr3_aa: CASSPQGGRIDIQYF
cdr3_nt: TGTGCCAGCAGCCCCCAGGGGGGCCGGATAGACATTCAGTACTTC

clone_size: once
d_call: TRBD1
j_call: TRBJ2-7
v_call: TRBV28
cdr3_aa: CASSSGQGIYEQYF
cdr3_nt: TGTGCCAGCAGTTCGGGACAGGGGATCTACGAGCAGTACTTC

clone_size: -
d_call: -
j_call: TRBJ1-5
v_call: TRBV10-3
cdr3_aa: CAISDEGFNQPQHF
cdr3_nt: TGTGCCATCAGTGATGAGGGTTTTAATCAGCCCCAGCATTTT

clone_size: -
d_call: -
j_call: TRBJ1-5
v_call: TRBV4-1
cdr3_aa: CASSQRGARQPQHF
cdr3_nt: TGCGCCAGCAGCCAACGAGGGGCGAGACAGCCCCAGCATTTT

clone_size: -
d_call: -
j_call: TRBJ2-1
v_call: TRBV11-3
cdr3_aa: CASSPGNGEQFF
cdr3_nt: TGTGCCAGCAGCCCTGGGAACGGGGAGCAGTTCTTC

clone_size: -
d_call: -
j_call: TRBJ2-1
v_call: TRBV29-1
cdr3_aa: CSVKVLWDYNEQFF
cdr3_nt: TGCAGCGTGAAGGTACTATGGGATTACAATGAGCAGTTCTTC

clone_size: -
d_call: -
j_call: TRBJ1-5
v_call: TRBV29-1
cdr3_aa: CSVVWGTGQPQHF
cdr3_nt: TGCAGCGTTGTTTGGGGGACGGGTCAGCCCCAGCATTTT

clone_size: -
d_call: TRBD1
j_call: TRBJ2-7
v_call: TRBV19
cdr3_aa: CASSRGQEPYEQYF
cdr3_nt: TGTGCCAGTAGTAGGGGACAGGAGCCCTACGAGCAGTACTTC

clone_size: once
d_call: TRBD2
j_call: TRBJ2-6
v_call: TRBV27
cdr3_aa: CASSLSKRDSYSGANVLTF
cdr3_nt: TGTGCCAGCAGTTTATCCAAGCGGGACTCCTACTCTGGGGCCAACGTCCTGACTTTC

clone_size: -
d_call: -
j_call: TRBJ2-2
v_call: TRBV9
cdr3_aa: CASSSQGFGGELFF
cdr3_nt: TGTGCCAGCAGCTCACAGGGTTTTGGCGGGGAGCTGTTTTTT

clone_size: -
d_call: -
j_call: TRBJ2-7
v_call: TRBV27
cdr3_aa: CASSLDRDIHYEQYF
cdr3_nt: TGTGCCAGCAGTTTAGATCGGGACATCCACTACGAGCAGTACTTC

clone_size: once
d_call: TRBD1
j_call: TRBJ1-2
v_call: TRBV27
cdr3_aa: CASSPSGTVRIYGYTF
cdr3_nt: TGTGCCAGCAGTCCATCCGGGACAGTTAGAATCTATGGCTACACCTTC

clone_size: -
d_call: TRBD1
j_call: TRBJ2-5
v_call: TRBV28
cdr3_aa: CASSLWGGTGTGFGEETQYF
cdr3_nt: TGTGCCAGCAGCCTTTGGGGGGGGACCGGGACAGGGTTCGGCGAGGAGACCCAGTACTTC

clone_size: -
d_call: -
j_call: TRBJ1-3
v_call: TRBV7-3
cdr3_aa: CASSLGPGNTIYF
cdr3_nt: TGTGCCAGCAGCTTAGGCCCTGGAAACACCATATATTTT

clone_size: -
d_call: -
j_call: TRBJ2-1
v_call: TRBV4-1
cdr3_aa: CASSPSPAQGSYNEQFF
cdr3_nt: TGCGCCAGCAGCCCCTCCCCTGCCCAGGGCTCCTACAATGAGCAGTTCTTC

clone_size: -
d_call: -
j_call: TRBJ1-4
v_call: TRBV6-1
cdr3_aa: CASTARVANEKLFF
cdr3_nt: TGTGCCAGCACCGCCCGGGTTGCCAATGAAAAACTGTTTTTT

clone_size: -
d_call: -
j_call: TRBJ1-4
v_call: TRBV4-1
cdr3_aa: CASSPRTANEKLFF
cdr3_nt: TGCGCCAGCAGCCCCCGGACAGCTAATGAAAAACTGTTTTTT

clone_size: -
d_call: -
j_call: TRBJ2-7
v_call: TRBV4-1
cdr3_aa: CASSQDGGEGPYEQYF
cdr3_nt: TGCGCCAGCAGCCAAGATGGCGGAGAGGGTCCCTACGAGCAGTACTTC

clone_size: -
d_call: -
j_call: TRBJ1-5
v_call: TRBV2
cdr3_aa: CASREGLSNQPQHF
cdr3_nt: TGTGCCAGCAGAGAGGGACTTAGCAATCAGCCCCAGCATTTT